This TCR beta chain came from a study of early T cells in non-severe SARS-CoV-2 infection. Across the study: Sequencing of bulk RNA from unsorted whole blood was done, without chain pairing.

This clonotype was counted a few times. Its antigen is undetermined. Study-level findings and limits: In VDJdb matching, anti-spike CD8 responses were favored while private and CD4 specificities went missing.

The CDR3 runs 15 residues. The J segment lost 7 bases and the V segment lost 3 bases, leaving 3 bases of the junction unmatched. The germline V gene has CDR1 LGHNA and CDR2 YNFKEQ. Unique molecular identifiers were attached to individual cDNA molecules. Via MiXCR, TCRdb re-called the 5' RACE reads, giving one row per CDR3 protein. The sample has 70,000 to 85,000 distinct CDR3 sequences, about 13% seen once. The chain employs TRBV4-2 and TRBJ2-1; TRBD2 agrees at 13 bases. The sample was whole blood. This sequence originates from an adult who was a healthcare worker with PCR-confirmed SARS-CoV-2 infection or an uninfected control (not recorded which). The CDR3 sequence is CASSQGLAGINEQFF. The CDR3 bases are TGTGCCAGCAGCCAGGGACTAGCGGGGATAAATGAGCAGTTCTTC.